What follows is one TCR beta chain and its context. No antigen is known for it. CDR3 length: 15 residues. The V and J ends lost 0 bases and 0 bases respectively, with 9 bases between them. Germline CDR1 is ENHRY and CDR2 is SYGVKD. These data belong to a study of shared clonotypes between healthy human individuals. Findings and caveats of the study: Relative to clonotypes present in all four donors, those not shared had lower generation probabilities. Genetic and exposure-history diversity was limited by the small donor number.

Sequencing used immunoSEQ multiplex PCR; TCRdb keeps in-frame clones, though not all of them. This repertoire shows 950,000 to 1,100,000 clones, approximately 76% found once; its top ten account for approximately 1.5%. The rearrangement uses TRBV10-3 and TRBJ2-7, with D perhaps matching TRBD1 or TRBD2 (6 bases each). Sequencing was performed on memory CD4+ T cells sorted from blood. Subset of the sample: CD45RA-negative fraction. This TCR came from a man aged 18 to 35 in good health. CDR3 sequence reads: CAISESGGHSYEQYF. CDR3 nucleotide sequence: TGTGCCATCAGTGAGTCGGGGGGCCACTCCTACGAGCAGTACTTC.